The 11 T cell receptor beta chains presented below share a single source sample, sequenced in a study of blood T cell repertoires in COVID-19. The assay was immunoSEQ multiplex PCR, and TCRdb's table has in-frame clones only and misses some. The sample consists of approximately 300,000 clones, around 89% of them appearing once. The source material was peripheral blood. These receptors all stem from a man aged 18 to 35 who had recovered from COVID-19.

This rearrangement joins TRBV7-9 to TRBJ2-1; D perhaps matches TRBD2 (8 bases). Germline V gives CDR1 SEHNR, CDR2 FQNEAQ (reference sequence). Trimming removed 5 bases from V and 9 bases from J, with 23 bases in between. The CDR3 length is 16 residues. Here the CDR3 reads CASSHVGGSGSAEQFF. CDR3 nucleotides: TGTGCCAGCAGCCACGTAGGGGGCAGCGGGAGCGCTGAGCAGTTCTTC.

The chain couples TRBV27 to TRBJ2-5; 7 bases are a match to TRBD1. V shed 6 bases, J shed 4 bases, and the junction held 8 bases outside the gene matches. CDR3 length: 14 amino acids. Germline V gene data show CDR1 as MNHEY and CDR2 as SMNVEV (reference sequence). The CDR3 spells CASRDFGTAETQYF. The CDR3 DNA reads as TGTGCCAGCAGAGACTTTGGGACAGCAGAGACCCAGTACTTC.

CDR3 sequence (DNA): TGTGCCAGCAGTTTTCGACAGGGGGCCGCCTATGGCTACACCTTC. Its translation: CASSFRQGAAYGYTF. The rearrangement uses TRBV6-5 and TRBJ1-2; TRBD1 matches 10 bases. After removal of 4 bases from V and 4 bases from J, the junction contained 6 bases not matched to a gene. Germline loops: CDR1 MNHEY, CDR2 SVGAGI. The CDR3 is 15 amino acids.

This clone was counted only a few times. The chain uses TRBV7-2 and TRBJ2-7, with 9 bases matching TRBD2. The CDR3 consists of 14 residues. V trimming: 5 bases; J trimming: 2 bases; junction bases outside the gene matches: 4. CDR1 SGHTA and CDR2 FQGNSA come from the germline V gene. The CDR3 loop is CASSRAGGPYEQYF. DNA of the CDR3: TGTGCCAGCAGCCGTGCGGGGGGGCCCTACGAGCAGTACTTC.

The rearrangement uses TRBV6-5 and TRBJ2-7; maybe TRBD1 (6 bases). The germline V gene has CDR1 MNHEY and CDR2 SVGAGI. This CDR3 region has 15 residues. The V gene lost 6 bases and the J gene lost 5 bases, with 20 bases spanning the gap. CDR3 region: CASRVFVGAAHEQYF. CDR3 coding DNA: TGTGCCAGCAGGGTCTTCGTGGGGGCGGCCCACGAGCAGTACTTC.

The CDR3 is CASSLQQTGELFF. Written as DNA, the CDR3 is TGCGCCAGCAGCTTGCAACAGACCGGGGAGCTGTTTTTT. The chain couples TRBV5-1 to TRBJ2-2; D is ambiguous. Trimming took off 1 base at V and 5 bases at J, with 6 bases between the two ends. CDR3 length equals 13 residues. Germline assignment: CDR1 SGHRS and CDR2 YFSETQ.

The V gene is TRBV4-1, the J gene TRBJ2-1, with unresolved D. The CDR3 covers 14 residues. V was clipped by 0 bases and J by 8 bases, with 11 bases between them. CDR1 is MGHRA and CDR2 is YSYEKL in the germline V gene. The CDR3 DNA reads as TGCGCCAGCAGCCAAGAGGGCAGGCTCCATGAGCAGTTCTTC. Amino acid sequence: CASSQEGRLHEQFF.

This clone was seen a few times. The chain carries TRBV7-9 and TRBJ1-1; possibly TRBD1 for D (6 bases). Per the germline V gene, CDR1 is SEHNR and CDR2 is FQNEAQ (reference sequence). The CDR3 has 13 residues. Trimming took off 7 bases at V and 3 bases at J, with 12 bases between the two ends. The CDR3 sequence is CASIIPGDTEAFF. The CDR3, as DNA: TGTGCCAGCATCATCCCAGGGGACACTGAAGCTTTCTTT.

The gene calls are TRBV27 and TRBJ2-5, with 10 bases matching TRBD2. The CDR3 is made up of 15 amino acids. V was pared by 3 bases and J by 5 bases, with 6 bases of the junction left unmatched. Germline-derived CDR1 and CDR2 are MNHEY and SMNVEV (reference sequence). The CDR3 coding sequence is TGTGCCAGCAGTTTCGGCCGAGCGGGGGGGGAGACCCAGTACTTC. It codes for CASSFGRAGGETQYF.

The gene calls are TRBV3-1 (or the pseudogene TRBV3-2) and TRBJ2-7, with 8 bases aligning to TRBD1. Germline values: CDR1 LGHDT, CDR2 YNNKEL (reference sequence). V was clipped by 4 bases and J by 4 bases; unmatched bases: 6. The CDR3 runs 14 residues. CDR3 in DNA: TGTGCCAGCAGCCTTCCGAGACAGGGGTACGAGCAGTACTTC. This codes for CASSLPRQGYEQYF.

The J gene is TRBJ2-3, the V gene TRBV2; 12 bases agree with TRBD2. Germline CDR1 reads SNHLY; CDR2 reads FYNNEI. After removal of 6 bases from V and 0 bases from J, the junction contained 10 bases not matched to a gene. CDR3 size: 18 residues. Here the CDR3 DNA reads TGTGCCAGCAGCCCCGGACTAGCGGGGCCATATAGCACAGATACGCAGTATTTT. Its protein is CASSPGLAGPYSTDTQYF.